This T cell receptor beta chain is drawn from a study of T cell responses to AZD1222 COVID-19 vaccine. Regarding the study as a whole: Only after the peak T cell response were repertoires sampled.

For this clone: Its antigen is unknown.

This table comes from immunoSEQ multiplex PCR, and its TCRdb copy is limited to in-frame clones, with some not included. This table holds 120,000 to 150,000 clones, 82% found once. V lost 1 base, J lost 4 bases, and 7 bases lay in between. Germline V gene lookup returns CDR1 LGHNT and CDR2 FRNRAP. This CDR3 contains 14 residues. This specimen was peripheral blood, taken on day 0 of MenACWY control vaccination. The sequence was collected from an adult in good health. The V and J genes are TRBV12-5 and TRBJ1-4; D unclear. CDR3 residues: CASGLGRNNEKLFF. In nucleotides, the CDR3 is TGTGCTAGTGGTTTGGGCAGGAATAATGAAAAACTGTTTTTT.